This TCR beta chain emerged from a study of blood T cell repertoires in COVID-19. At the level of the study: Material from acute and convalescent COVID-19 was sourced from the United States, Italy and Spain. Nucleic acid was either cDNA or gDNA, and it came from T cells, B-cell-depleted T cells, or PBMCs.

V was shortened by 5 bases and J by 6 bases, with 13 bases between the two germline ends. CDR3 length equals 13 residues. The V gene's germline CDR1 is LNHDA and CDR2 SQIVND (reference sequence). Under the authors' procedure: Counts of nucleated cells, estimated from reference gene primer amplification, were obtained. This table comes from immunoSEQ multiplex PCR, and its TCRdb copy is limited to in-frame clones, with some not included. The DNA gave D and trimming, while V, J and clone size come from that table. The sample lists under 550,000 clones, roughly 90% seen once, with approximately 0.92% in the top ten.

This TCR was sampled from a man between 18 and 35 years old with COVID-19, enrolled during active disease. The sample consisted of peripheral blood. J is TRBJ1-2 and V is TRBV19; D unresolved. The CDR3 protein is CASSFTPRDGYTF. The CDR3 bases are TGTGCCAGTAGTTTTACGCCCCGGGATGGCTACACCTTC.